This T cell receptor beta chain was recovered during a study of blood T cell repertoires in COVID-19. Looking at the study overall: Spain, Italy and the United States supplied samples that represented acute and convalescent COVID-19.

The CDR3 totals 13 residues. Germline V lookup: CDR1 KGHSY, CDR2 FQNENV. V was trimmed by 4 bases and J by 4 bases, leaving 8 bases between them. Here immunoSEQ multiplex PCR was the method, and the copy in TCRdb shows in-frame clones only, minus some. The sample has just over 200,000 clones; under 90% are singletons. What was sequenced was peripheral blood. The sequence was obtained from a man at least 80 years old with acute or convalescent COVID-19. The chain links TRBV16 to TRBJ1-3; D gene unclear. CDR3 residues: CASSRARGNTIYF. DNA for the CDR3: TGTGCCAGCAGCCGGGCTCGGGGAAACACCATATATTTT.